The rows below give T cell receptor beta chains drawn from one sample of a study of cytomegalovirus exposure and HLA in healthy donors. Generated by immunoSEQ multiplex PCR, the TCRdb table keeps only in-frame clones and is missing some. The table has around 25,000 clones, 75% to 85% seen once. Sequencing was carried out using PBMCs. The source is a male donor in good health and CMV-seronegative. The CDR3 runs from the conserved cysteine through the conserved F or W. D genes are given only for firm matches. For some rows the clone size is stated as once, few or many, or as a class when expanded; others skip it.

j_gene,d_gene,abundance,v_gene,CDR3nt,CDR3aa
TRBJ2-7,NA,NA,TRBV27,TGTGCCAGCAGTTTATTAGGAGGGGCGGGGGAGCAGTACTTC,CASSLLGGAGEQYF
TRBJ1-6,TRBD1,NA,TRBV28,TGTGCCAGCACCCTGGGCCCGGACAGGGATTCACCCCTCCACTTT,CASTLGPDRDSPLHF
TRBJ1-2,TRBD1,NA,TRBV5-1,TGCGCCAGCAGCTTGACAGGGGGCGACTATGGCTGCACCTTC,CASSLTGGDYGCTF
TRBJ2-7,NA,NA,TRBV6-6,TGTGCCAGCAGTTACGAGCGAGAGCAGTACTTC,CASSYEREQYF
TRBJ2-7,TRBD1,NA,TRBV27,TGTGCCAGCAGTTTATTGACAGGGGCCTACGAGCAGTACTTC,CASSLLTGAYEQYF
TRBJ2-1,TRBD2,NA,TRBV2,TGTGCCAGCAGTCTAGCGGAAACGTCCTACAATGAGCAGTTCTTC,CASSLAETSYNEQFF
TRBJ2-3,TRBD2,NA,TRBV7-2,TGTGCCAGCAGCTTAACGTACAGCGGGAGGACAGATACGCAGTATTTT,CASSLTYSGRTDTQYF
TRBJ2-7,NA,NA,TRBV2,TGTGCCAGCATGATGAATATTCTCTCCTACGAGCAGTACTTC,CASMMNILSYEQYF
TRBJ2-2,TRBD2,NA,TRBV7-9,TGTGCCAGCAGCTCACCACTAGCGGGGGGACCGAACACCGGGGAGCTGTTTTTT,CASSSPLAGGPNTGELFF
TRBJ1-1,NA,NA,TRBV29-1,TGCAGCGTTGTCTCCACTGAAGCTTTCTTT,CSVVSTEAFF
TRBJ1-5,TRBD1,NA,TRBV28,TGTGCCAGCACCTCGACCCCGAGGGGGCAAATTAGTTTTCAGGGGAGCAATCAGCCCCAGCATTTT,CASTSTPRGQISFQGSNQPQHF
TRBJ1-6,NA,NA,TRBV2,TGTGCCAGCAGTGAAGCTTCCCACGGGTATTCACCCCTCCACTTT,CASSEASHGYSPLHF
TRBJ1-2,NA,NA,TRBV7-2,TGTGCCAGCAGCCCCCAGACAGGCCAAGGCGGGTATGGCTACACCTTC,CASSPQTGQGGYGYTF
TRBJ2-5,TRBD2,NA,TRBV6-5,TGTGCCAGCAGTCCCGGACTAGCGGGTAAAGAGACCCAGTACTTC,CASSPGLAGKETQYF
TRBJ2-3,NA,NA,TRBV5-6,TGTGCCAGCAGCGGGGGGGCAAACACAGATACGCAGTATTTT,CASSGGANTDTQYF
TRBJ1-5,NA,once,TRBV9,TGTGCCAGCAGCGTAGGAGTAAGACAAAGTAGCAATCAGCCCCAGCATTTT,CASSVGVRQSSNQPQHF
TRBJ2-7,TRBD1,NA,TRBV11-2,TGTGCCAGCAGCTCCGACAGGGGGATCGTCTACGAGCAGTACTTC,CASSSDRGIVYEQYF
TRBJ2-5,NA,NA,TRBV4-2,TGTGCCAGCAGCCAAAACGGTGGGCAGGCCCAAGAGACCCAGTACTTC,CASSQNGGQAQETQYF
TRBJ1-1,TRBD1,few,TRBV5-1,TGCGCCAGCAGTACCGGGACAGTGAACACTGAAGCTTTCTTT,CASSTGTVNTEAFF
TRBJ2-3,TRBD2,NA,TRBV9,TGTGCCAGCAGCGCCGGACTAGCGGGGAACACAGATACGCAGTATTTT,CASSAGLAGNTDTQYF
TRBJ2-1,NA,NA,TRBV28,TGTGCCAGCAGTTTCGACGGGGGAGGAGGTGAGGAGCAGTTCTTC,CASSFDGGGGEEQFF
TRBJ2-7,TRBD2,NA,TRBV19,TGTGCCAGTAGTAGTACTAGCGGACTGTCCTACGAGCAGTACTTC,CASSSTSGLSYEQYF
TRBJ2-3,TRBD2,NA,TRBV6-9,TGTGCCAGCAGTTATAATGGTAGCGGGAGAGGGACAGATACGCAGTATTTT,CASSYNGSGRGTDTQYF
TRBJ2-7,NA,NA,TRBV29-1,TGCAGCGTTTACACAGGTAGGGGATACGAGCAGTACTTC,CSVYTGRGYEQYF
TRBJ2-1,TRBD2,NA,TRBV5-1,TGCGCCAGCAGCCGCGGGGGTACTAGCGGCTACAATGAGCAGTTCTTC,CASSRGGTSGYNEQFF
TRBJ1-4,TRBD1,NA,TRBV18,TGTGCCAGCTCAGAACCGGGACAGTATAATGAAAAACTGTTTTTT,CASSEPGQYNEKLFF
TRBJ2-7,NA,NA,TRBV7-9,TGTGCCAGCAGCTTAGAGTTGGGGACACCCATCCCCTACGAGCAGTACTTC,CASSLELGTPIPYEQYF